The rows below give T cell receptor beta chains drawn from one sample of a study of CD8+ T cells in alopecia areata. Some clones are missing from TCRdb's copy, which holds only in-frame ones; the method was immunoSEQ multiplex PCR. The sample records 150,000 to 200,000 clones, 60% being singletons. Sequencing was performed on CD4+ T cells sorted from blood, taken at week 24, from a patient treated with tofacitinib. These receptors originate from a human donor with alopecia areata. Each CDR3 is given with its conserved first and last residue. A D gene is named only where the DNA matches it firmly. Not all rows give a size; the values are once, few, many and, for expanded clones, a class.

clone size: NA
V gene: TRBV29-1
J gene: TRBJ2-5
D gene: NA
CDR3 protein: CSALNVLGKETQYF
CDR3 DNA: TGCAGCGCCTTAAATGTGCTAGGGAAGGAGACCCAGTACTTC

clone size: NA
V gene: TRBV29-1
J gene: TRBJ2-1
D gene: NA
CDR3 protein: CSVVSYNEQFF
CDR3 DNA: TGCAGCGTTGTCTCTTACAATGAGCAGTTCTTC

clone size: NA
V gene: TRBV19
J gene: TRBJ1-6
D gene: NA
CDR3 protein: CASSGAKNSPLHF
CDR3 DNA: TGTGCCAGTTCAGGGGCTAAGAATTCACCCCTCCACTTT

clone size: few
V gene: TRBV4-3
J gene: TRBJ2-7
D gene: TRBD1
CDR3 protein: CASSQPKGDSNSYEQYF
CDR3 DNA: TGCGCCAGCAGCCAACCCAAGGGGGACAGCAACTCCTACGAGCAGTACTTC

clone size: few
V gene: TRBV11-2
J gene: TRBJ1-1
D gene: TRBD1
CDR3 protein: CASSFNRGLTEAFF
CDR3 DNA: TGTGCCAGCAGCTTTAACAGGGGGCTCACTGAAGCTTTCTTT

clone size: NA
V gene: TRBV27
J gene: TRBJ2-3
D gene: TRBD2
CDR3 protein: CASTLGGVTDTQYF
CDR3 DNA: TGTGCCAGCACCCTTGGGGGGGTCACAGATACGCAGTATTTT

clone size: NA
V gene: TRBV7-6
J gene: TRBJ2-3
D gene: NA
CDR3 protein: CASSSQGSTTDTQYF
CDR3 DNA: TGTGCCAGCAGTTCCCAGGGATCCACCACAGATACGCAGTATTTT

clone size: NA
V gene: TRBV30
J gene: TRBJ1-1
D gene: NA
CDR3 protein: CAWSEATNTEAFF
CDR3 DNA: TGTGCCTGGAGTGAGGCAACGAACACTGAAGCTTTCTTT

clone size: NA
V gene: TRBV27
J gene: TRBJ1-4
D gene: NA
CDR3 protein: CASSLRSTQKLFF
CDR3 DNA: TGTGCCAGCAGTTTACGGTCTACACAAAAACTGTTTTTT

clone size: NA
V gene: TRBV23-1
J gene: TRBJ2-7
D gene: NA
CDR3 protein: CASRKRKGPPDARIYEQYF
CDR3 DNA: TGCGCCAGCAGAAAGAGAAAGGGTCCACCCGACGCGAGGATCTACGAGCAGTACTTC

clone size: NA
V gene: TRBV5-6
J gene: TRBJ1-1
D gene: NA
CDR3 protein: CASSYFLQGNTEAFF
CDR3 DNA: TGTGCCAGCAGCTACTTCTTACAGGGGAACACTGAAGCTTTCTTT

clone size: NA
V gene: TRBV25-1
J gene: TRBJ1-2
D gene: NA
CDR3 protein: CASSGPNYGYTF
CDR3 DNA: TGTGCCAGCAGTGGCCCTAACTATGGCTACACCTTC

clone size: NA
V gene: TRBV2
J gene: TRBJ2-2
D gene: NA
CDR3 protein: CASRDTGELFF
CDR3 DNA: TGTGCCAGCCGGGACACCGGGGAGCTGTTTTTT

clone size: NA
V gene: TRBV30
J gene: TRBJ1-3
D gene: TRBD1
CDR3 protein: CAWTTGGSGNTIYF
CDR3 DNA: TGTGCCTGGACCACAGGGGGCTCCGGAAACACCATATATTTT

clone size: few
V gene: TRBV6-5
J gene: TRBJ2-7
D gene: NA
CDR3 protein: CASGDLDRQFTF
CDR3 DNA: TGTGCCAGCGGGGATTTAGACCGTCAGTTCACCTTC

clone size: NA
V gene: TRBV9
J gene: TRBJ2-4
D gene: TRBD1
CDR3 protein: CASSVTQGAGNIQYF
CDR3 DNA: TGTGCCAGCAGCGTAACACAGGGGGCCGGGAACATTCAGTACTTC

clone size: NA
V gene: TRBV7-9
J gene: TRBJ1-2
D gene: NA
CDR3 protein: CASSLGTAASLYGYTF
CDR3 DNA: TGTGCCAGCAGCTTAGGGACAGCCGCAAGCCTCTATGGCTACACCTTC

clone size: few
V gene: TRBV7-2
J gene: TRBJ2-7
D gene: NA
CDR3 protein: CASSTTRRHEQYF
CDR3 DNA: TGTGCCAGCAGCACCACACGGAGGCACGAGCAGTACTTC

clone size: few
V gene: TRBV30
J gene: TRBJ1-1
D gene: NA
CDR3 protein: CAWPGYYPGRWITEAFF
CDR3 DNA: TGTGCCTGGCCCGGATATTACCCGGGACGGTGGATCACTGAAGCTTTCTTT

clone size: NA
V gene: TRBV29-1
J gene: TRBJ2-7
D gene: NA
CDR3 protein: CSVESGSSYEQYF
CDR3 DNA: TGCAGCGTTGAGTCGGGGAGCTCCTACGAGCAGTACTTC

clone size: NA
V gene: TRBV7-2
J gene: TRBJ1-6
D gene: TRBD1
CDR3 protein: CASSLQGQGNSPLHF
CDR3 DNA: TGTGCCAGCAGTTTACAGGGACAGGGGAATTCACCCCTCCACTTT

clone size: NA
V gene: TRBV29-1
J gene: TRBJ2-7
D gene: NA
CDR3 protein: CSVGGAYEQYF
CDR3 DNA: TGCAGCGTTGGGGGGGCCTACGAGCAGTACTTC

clone size: NA
V gene: TRBV30
J gene: TRBJ2-5
D gene: NA
CDR3 protein: CAWRGRQVQETQYF
CDR3 DNA: TGTGCCTGGAGGGGGAGGCAGGTCCAAGAGACCCAGTACTTC

clone size: NA
V gene: TRBV2
J gene: TRBJ1-1
D gene: TRBD1
CDR3 protein: CASRGQGATEAFF
CDR3 DNA: TGTGCCAGTAGGGGACAGGGGGCCACTGAAGCTTTCTTT

clone size: NA
V gene: TRBV27
J gene: TRBJ2-7
D gene: TRBD2
CDR3 protein: CASSLIPTSGGRYEQYF
CDR3 DNA: TGTGCCAGCAGTTTAATTCCTACTAGCGGGGGGCGGTACGAGCAGTACTTC

clone size: NA
V gene: TRBV29-1
J gene: TRBJ1-5
D gene: NA
CDR3 protein: CSAGGGGNQPQHF
CDR3 DNA: TGCAGCGCCGGCGGTGGTGGCAATCAGCCCCAGCATTTT

clone size: once
V gene: TRBV6-5
J gene: TRBJ1-1
D gene: NA
CDR3 protein: CASSPVGLTEAFF
CDR3 DNA: TGTGCCAGCAGTCCCGTCGGACTGACTGAAGCTTTCTTT

clone size: NA
V gene: TRBV15
J gene: TRBJ2-2
D gene: NA
CDR3 protein: CATSRGPVDGNTGELFF
CDR3 DNA: TGTGCCACCAGCAGAGGCCCCGTGGATGGGAACACCGGGGAGCTGTTTTTT

clone size: NA
V gene: TRBV7-9
J gene: TRBJ1-2
D gene: NA
CDR3 protein: CASTQALGGYTF
CDR3 DNA: TGTGCCAGCACCCAAGCCCTTGGGGGCTACACCTTC

clone size: once
V gene: TRBV25-1
J gene: TRBJ2-5
D gene: TRBD1
CDR3 protein: CASGGTGRETQYF
CDR3 DNA: TGTGCCAGCGGAGGGACAGGCCGGGAGACCCAGTACTTC

clone size: NA
V gene: TRBV30
J gene: TRBJ1-1
D gene: NA
CDR3 protein: CASGRSNTEAFF
CDR3 DNA: TGTGCCTCGGGACGGTCCAACACTGAAGCTTTCTTT

clone size: once
V gene: TRBV29-1
J gene: TRBJ1-2
D gene: NA
CDR3 protein: CSAEGGGLRYTF
CDR3 DNA: TGCAGCGCGGAGGGAGGCGGCCTCAGGTACACCTTC

clone size: few
V gene: TRBV2
J gene: TRBJ1-4
D gene: NA
CDR3 protein: CASSDLGGRDEKLFF
CDR3 DNA: TGTGCCAGCAGTGATTTGGGGGGCAGAGATGAAAAACTGTTTTTT

clone size: NA
V gene: TRBV30
J gene: TRBJ1-2
D gene: TRBD1
CDR3 protein: CAWSPPGQGGYGYTF
CDR3 DNA: TGTGCCTGGAGTCCCCCCGGACAGGGCGGCTATGGCTACACCTTC

clone size: NA
V gene: TRBV2
J gene: TRBJ1-1
D gene: TRBD1
CDR3 protein: CASSTDRARTEAFF
CDR3 DNA: TGTGCCAGCAGTACCGACAGGGCGCGCACTGAAGCTTTCTTT

clone size: NA
V gene: TRBV9
J gene: TRBJ2-6
D gene: NA
CDR3 protein: CASSGSGHLSSGANVLTF
CDR3 DNA: TGTGCCAGCAGCGGATCAGGACACCTTTCCTCTGGGGCCAACGTCCTGACTTTC

clone size: NA
V gene: TRBV11-2
J gene: TRBJ1-1
D gene: NA
CDR3 protein: CASSLTNVHLWEAFF
CDR3 DNA: TGTGCCAGCAGCCTAACTAATGTTCATCTTTGGGAAGCTTTCTTT

clone size: NA
V gene: TRBV29-1
J gene: TRBJ1-2
D gene: NA
CDR3 protein: CSVERGTQGFYGYTF
CDR3 DNA: TGCAGCGTTGAAAGGGGGACACAGGGCTTCTATGGCTACACCTTC

clone size: NA
V gene: TRBV2
J gene: TRBJ1-2
D gene: NA
CDR3 protein: CASKSFEGLDYGYTF
CDR3 DNA: TGTGCCAGCAAGTCATTCGAGGGGTTGGACTATGGCTACACCTTC

clone size: once
V gene: TRBV20-1
J gene: TRBJ1-1
D gene: NA
CDR3 protein: CSAPTNTEAFF
CDR3 DNA: TGCAGTGCCCCTACGAACACTGAAGCTTTCTTT

clone size: many
V gene: TRBV5-1
J gene: TRBJ2-1
D gene: TRBD2
CDR3 protein: CASSSGLAGVNEQFF
CDR3 DNA: TGCGCCAGCAGCTCTGGACTAGCGGGGGTCAATGAGCAGTTCTTC

clone size: NA
V gene: TRBV30
J gene: TRBJ1-1
D gene: NA
CDR3 protein: CAWNDRINTEAFF
CDR3 DNA: TGTGCCTGGAATGACAGAATAAACACTGAAGCTTTCTTT

clone size: NA
V gene: TRBV20-1
J gene: TRBJ2-7
D gene: NA
CDR3 protein: CSARVLYEQYF
CDR3 DNA: TGCAGTGCTAGAGTTCTTTACGAGCAGTACTTC

clone size: NA
V gene: TRBV29-1
J gene: TRBJ2-1
D gene: TRBD2
CDR3 protein: CSASSGGGYNEQFF
CDR3 DNA: TGCAGCGCGTCGAGCGGGGGAGGTTACAATGAGCAGTTCTTC

clone size: NA
V gene: TRBV12-5
J gene: TRBJ2-1
D gene: TRBD2
CDR3 protein: CASALGLVGGEQFF
CDR3 DNA: TGTGCTAGTGCCCTGGGACTAGTGGGTGGGGAGCAGTTCTTC

clone size: NA
V gene: TRBV29-1
J gene: TRBJ2-5
D gene: NA
CDR3 protein: CSVEDLPGKAEETQYF
CDR3 DNA: TGCAGCGTTGAAGATCTTCCAGGGAAGGCGGAGGAGACCCAGTACTTC

clone size: few
V gene: TRBV5-1
J gene: TRBJ2-7
D gene: NA
CDR3 protein: CASSLEGGYEQYF
CDR3 DNA: TGCGCCAGCAGCTTGGAGGGGGGCTACGAGCAGTACTTC

clone size: once
V gene: TRBV5-1
J gene: TRBJ1-1
D gene: TRBD1
CDR3 protein: CASSVGGSGNTEAFF
CDR3 DNA: TGCGCCAGCAGCGTAGGGGGCAGTGGGAACACTGAAGCTTTCTTT

clone size: NA
V gene: TRBV7-2
J gene: TRBJ2-3
D gene: NA
CDR3 protein: CASSLARTDTQYF
CDR3 DNA: TGTGCCAGCAGCTTAGCTAGGACAGATACGCAGTATTTT

clone size: many
V gene: TRBV7-2
J gene: TRBJ1-3
D gene: NA
CDR3 protein: CASSLTPGTGNTIYF
CDR3 DNA: TGTGCCAGCAGCTTAACTCCCGGGACCGGGAACACCATATATTTT

clone size: NA
V gene: TRBV27
J gene: TRBJ1-2
D gene: NA
CDR3 protein: CASSPRPTAYYGYTF
CDR3 DNA: TGTGCCAGCAGTCCGCGACCGACAGCATACTATGGCTACACCTTC